This T cell receptor (beta chain) comes out of a study of blood T cell repertoires in COVID-19. Study information: The samples span acute and convalescent COVID-19 from the United States, Italy and Spain. Sources were T cells, B-cell-depleted T cells, or PBMCs; the material itself was cDNA or gDNA.

Source study methods: It was from reference gene primer amplification that nucleated cell counts were estimated. This table comes from immunoSEQ multiplex PCR, and its TCRdb copy is limited to in-frame clones, with some not included. V and J calls and clone size follow that table, whereas D and trimming were derived from the DNA. The sample yields around 270,000 clones, roughly 90% seen once. Germline values: CDR1 SGHDT, CDR2 YYEEEE. Trimming stripped 1 base from V and 7 bases from J, with 9 bases between. The CDR3 is made up of 14 amino acids. The source of this sequence is a man aged 35 to 55 with acute or convalescent COVID-19. This chain connects TRBV5-6 to TRBJ1-6; D call uncertain. Sequences were obtained from peripheral blood. The CDR3 nucleotides are TGTGCCAGCAGCTTGATCGGGATGAATTCACCCCTCCACTTT. The encoded protein is CASSLIGMNSPLHF.